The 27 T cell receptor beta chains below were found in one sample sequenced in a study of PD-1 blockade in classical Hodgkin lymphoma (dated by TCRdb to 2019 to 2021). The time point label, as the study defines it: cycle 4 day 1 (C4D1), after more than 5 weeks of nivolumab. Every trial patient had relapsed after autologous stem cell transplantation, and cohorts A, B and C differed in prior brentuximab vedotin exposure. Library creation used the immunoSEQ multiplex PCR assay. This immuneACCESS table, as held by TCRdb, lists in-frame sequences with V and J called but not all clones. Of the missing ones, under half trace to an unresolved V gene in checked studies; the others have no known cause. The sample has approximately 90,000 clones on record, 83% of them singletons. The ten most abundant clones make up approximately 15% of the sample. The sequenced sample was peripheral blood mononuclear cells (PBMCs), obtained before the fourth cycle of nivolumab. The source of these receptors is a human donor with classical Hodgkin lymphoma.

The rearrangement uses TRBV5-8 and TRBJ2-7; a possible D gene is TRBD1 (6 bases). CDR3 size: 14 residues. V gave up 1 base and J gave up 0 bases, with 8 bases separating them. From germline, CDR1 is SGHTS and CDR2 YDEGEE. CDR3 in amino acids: CASSLTGSSYEQYF. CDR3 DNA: TGTGCCAGCAGCTTGACAGGGAGCTCCTACGAGCAGTACTTC. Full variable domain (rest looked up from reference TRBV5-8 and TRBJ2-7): EAGVTQSPTHLIKTRGQQATLRCSPISGHTSVYWYQQALGLGLQFLLWYDEGEERNRGNFPPRFSGRQFPNYSSELNVNALELEDSALYLCASSLTGSSYEQYFGPGTRLTVT.

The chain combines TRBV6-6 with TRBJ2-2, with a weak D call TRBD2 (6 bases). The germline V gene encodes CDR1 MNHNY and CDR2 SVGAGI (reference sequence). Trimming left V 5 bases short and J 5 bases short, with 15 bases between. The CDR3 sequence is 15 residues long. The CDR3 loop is CASSPQGAGTGELFF. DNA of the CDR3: TGTGCCAGCAGTCCTCAAGGGGCGGGAACCGGGGAGCTGTTTTTT.

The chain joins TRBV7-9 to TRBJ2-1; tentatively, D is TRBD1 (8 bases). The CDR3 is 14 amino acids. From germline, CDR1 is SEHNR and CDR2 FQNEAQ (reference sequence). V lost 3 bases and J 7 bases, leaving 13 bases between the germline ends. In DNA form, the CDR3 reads TGTGCCAGCAGCTTCCTACAGGGGGGGAATGAGCAGTTCTTC. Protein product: CASSFLQGGNEQFF.

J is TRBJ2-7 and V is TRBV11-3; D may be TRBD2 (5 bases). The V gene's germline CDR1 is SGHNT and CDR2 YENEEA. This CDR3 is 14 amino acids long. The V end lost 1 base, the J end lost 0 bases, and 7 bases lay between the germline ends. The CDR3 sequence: CASSLGESSYEQYF. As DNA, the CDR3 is TGTGCCAGCAGCTTAGGGGAGAGCTCCTACGAGCAGTACTTC. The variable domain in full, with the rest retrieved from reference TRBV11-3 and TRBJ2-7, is EAGVVQSPRYKIIEKKQPVAFWCNPISGHNTLYWYLQNLGQGPELLIRYENEEAVDDSQLPKDRFSAERLKGVDSTLKIQPAELGDSAVYLCASSLGESSYEQYFGPGTRLTVT.

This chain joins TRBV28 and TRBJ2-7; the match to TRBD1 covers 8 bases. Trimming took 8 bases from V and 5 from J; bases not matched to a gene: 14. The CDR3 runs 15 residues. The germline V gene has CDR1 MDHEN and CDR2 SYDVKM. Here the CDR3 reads CASRDRPTVEDEQYF. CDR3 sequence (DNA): TGTGCCAGCCGGGACAGGCCAACCGTCGAGGACGAGCAGTACTTC.

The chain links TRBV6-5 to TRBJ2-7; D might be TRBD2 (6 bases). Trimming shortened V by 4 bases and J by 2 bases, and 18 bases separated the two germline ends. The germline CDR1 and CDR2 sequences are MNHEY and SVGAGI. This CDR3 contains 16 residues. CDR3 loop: CASSSPPGGTPYEQYF. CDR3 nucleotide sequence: TGTGCCAGCAGTTCCCCGCCGGGCGGGACCCCCTACGAGCAGTACTTC.

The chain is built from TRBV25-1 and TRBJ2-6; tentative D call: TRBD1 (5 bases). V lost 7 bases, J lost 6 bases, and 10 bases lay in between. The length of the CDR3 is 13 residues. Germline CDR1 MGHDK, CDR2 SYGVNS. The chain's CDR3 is CASTGFSANVLTF. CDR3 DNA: TGTGCCAGCACAGGGTTTTCGGCCAACGTCCTGACTTTC.

CDR3 loop: CASTAGRASGINEQFF. For the CDR3, the DNA is TGTGCCAGCACCGCAGGGCGGGCTAGCGGGATAAATGAGCAGTTCTTC. This chain links TRBV11-2 with TRBJ2-1; 9 positions agree with TRBD2. Germline values: CDR1 SGHAT, CDR2 FQNNGV. V was clipped by 7 bases and J by 7 bases; unmatched bases: 14. This CDR3 contains 16 residues.

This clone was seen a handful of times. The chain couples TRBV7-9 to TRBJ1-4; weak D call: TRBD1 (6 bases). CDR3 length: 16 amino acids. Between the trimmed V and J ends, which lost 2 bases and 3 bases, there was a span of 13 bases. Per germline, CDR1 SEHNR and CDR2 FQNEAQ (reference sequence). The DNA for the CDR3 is TGTGCCAGCAGCTTAACAGGGATCGGCCCTAATGAAAAACTGTTTTTT. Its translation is CASSLTGIGPNEKLFF.

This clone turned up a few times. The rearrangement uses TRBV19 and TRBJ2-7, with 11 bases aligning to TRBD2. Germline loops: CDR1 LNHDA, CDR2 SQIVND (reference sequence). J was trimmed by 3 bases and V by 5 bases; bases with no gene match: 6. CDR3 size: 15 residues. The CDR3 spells CASSFGLAGNYEQYF. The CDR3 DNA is TGTGCCAGTAGTTTCGGACTAGCGGGTAACTACGAGCAGTACTTC.

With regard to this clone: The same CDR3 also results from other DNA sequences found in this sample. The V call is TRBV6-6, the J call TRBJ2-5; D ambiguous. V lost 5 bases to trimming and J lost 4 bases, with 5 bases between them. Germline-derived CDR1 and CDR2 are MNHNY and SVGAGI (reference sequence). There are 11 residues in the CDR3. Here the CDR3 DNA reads TGTGCCAGCAGTCCTTTAGAGACCCAGTACTTC. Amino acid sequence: CASSPLETQYF.

The CDR3 region has the DNA TGTGCCAGCAGCCCGGGACAGATCTACAATGAGCAGTTCTTC. Translated, it gives CASSPGQIYNEQFF. This rearrangement joins TRBV5-6 to TRBJ2-1; 7 bases line up with TRBD1. The V gene's germline CDR1 is SGHDT and CDR2 YYEEEE. This CDR3 is built from 14 residues. V shed 4 bases, J shed 3 bases, and the junction held 4 bases outside the gene matches. Full variable domain (outside the CDR3, taken from reference TRBV5-6 and TRBJ2-1): DAGVTQSPTHLIKTRGQQVTLRCSPKSGHDTVSWYQQALGQGPQFIFQYYEEEERQRGNFPDRFSGHQFPNYSSELNVNALLLGDSALYLCASSPGQIYNEQFFGPGTRLTVL.

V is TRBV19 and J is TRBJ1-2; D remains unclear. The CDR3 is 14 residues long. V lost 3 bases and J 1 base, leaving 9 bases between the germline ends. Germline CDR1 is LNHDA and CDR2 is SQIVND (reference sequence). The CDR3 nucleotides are TGTGCCAGTAGTATCCTCGCAGTTAACTATGGCTACACCTTC. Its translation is CASSILAVNYGYTF. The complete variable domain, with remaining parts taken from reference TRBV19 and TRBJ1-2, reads DGGITQSPKYLFRKEGQNVTLSCEQNLNHDAMYWYRQDPGQGLRLIYYSQIVNDFQKGDIAEGYSVSREKKESFPLTVTSAQKNPTAFYLCASSILAVNYGYTFGSGTRLTVV.

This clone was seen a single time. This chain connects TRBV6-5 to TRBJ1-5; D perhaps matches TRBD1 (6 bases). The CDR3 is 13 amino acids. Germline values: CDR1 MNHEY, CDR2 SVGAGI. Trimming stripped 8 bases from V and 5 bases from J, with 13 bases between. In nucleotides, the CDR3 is TGTGCCAGCGGACGGGGGCGAGATCAGCCCCAGCATTTT. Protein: CASGRGRDQPQHF.

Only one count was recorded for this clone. CDR3 DNA sequence: TGTGCCAGCAGTTTACAAAGGAGGGGGGATACGCAGTATTTT. Protein sequence: CASSLQRRGDTQYF. The chain couples TRBV27 to TRBJ2-3; the D gene could be TRBD1 or TRBD2 (6 bases each). V shed 2 bases and J shed 6 bases, with 12 bases lying between them. CDR1 is MNHEY and CDR2 is SMNVEV in the germline V gene (reference sequence). The CDR3 loop spans 14 amino acids.

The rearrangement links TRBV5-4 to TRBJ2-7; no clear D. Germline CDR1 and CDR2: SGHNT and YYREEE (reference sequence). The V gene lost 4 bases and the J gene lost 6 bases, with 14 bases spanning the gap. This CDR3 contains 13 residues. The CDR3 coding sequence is TGTGCCAGCAGCACCCCCAGTGGTTCCGAGCAGTACTTC. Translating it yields CASSTPSGSEQYF. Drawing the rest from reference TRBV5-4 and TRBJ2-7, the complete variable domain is ETGVTQSPTHLIKTRGQQVTLRCSSQSGHNTVSWYQQALGQGPQFIFQYYREEENGRGNFPPRFSGLQFPNYSSELNVNALELDDSALYLCASSTPSGSEQYFGPGTRLTVT.

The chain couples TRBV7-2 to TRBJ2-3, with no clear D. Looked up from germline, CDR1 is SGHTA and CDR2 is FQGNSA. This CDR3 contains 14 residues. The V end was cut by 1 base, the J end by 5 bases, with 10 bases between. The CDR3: CASSLGRARDTQYF. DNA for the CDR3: TGTGCCAGCAGCTTAGGCCGGGCCCGAGATACGCAGTATTTT.

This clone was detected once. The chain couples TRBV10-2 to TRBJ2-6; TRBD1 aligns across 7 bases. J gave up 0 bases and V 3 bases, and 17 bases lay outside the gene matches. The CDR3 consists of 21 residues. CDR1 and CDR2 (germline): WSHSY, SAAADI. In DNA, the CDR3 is TGCGCCAGCAGTGACCACCTGACAGGGTTTGGGACCAACTCTGGGGCCAACGTCCTGACTTTC. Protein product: CASSDHLTGFGTNSGANVLTF.

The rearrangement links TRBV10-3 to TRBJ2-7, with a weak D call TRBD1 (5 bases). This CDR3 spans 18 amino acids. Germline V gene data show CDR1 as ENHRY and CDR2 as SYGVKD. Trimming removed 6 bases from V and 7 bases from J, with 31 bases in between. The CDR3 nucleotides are TGTGCCATCAGCAGTACAGATCCCGGGTCTTTAATAGGGGCGGAGCAGTACTTC. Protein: CAISSTDPGSLIGAEQYF.

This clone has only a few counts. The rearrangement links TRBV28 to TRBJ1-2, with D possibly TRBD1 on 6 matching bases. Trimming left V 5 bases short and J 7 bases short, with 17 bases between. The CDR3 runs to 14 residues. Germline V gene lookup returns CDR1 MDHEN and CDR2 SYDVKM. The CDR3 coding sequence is TGTGCCAGCAGTGAGGGGGGGCAGATTAGTGGCTACACCTTC. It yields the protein CASSEGGQISGYTF.

The CDR3, as DNA: TGTGCCAGCAGCCAAGATGGCGGGTTGGGCAATGAGCAGTTCTTC. Its translation: CASSQDGGLGNEQFF. V gene TRBV14 combines with J gene TRBJ2-1; tentative D call: TRBD2 (5 bases). The V end was cut by 0 bases, the J end by 6 bases, with 12 bases between. From germline, CDR1 is SGHDN and CDR2 FVKESK. The CDR3 covers 15 residues.

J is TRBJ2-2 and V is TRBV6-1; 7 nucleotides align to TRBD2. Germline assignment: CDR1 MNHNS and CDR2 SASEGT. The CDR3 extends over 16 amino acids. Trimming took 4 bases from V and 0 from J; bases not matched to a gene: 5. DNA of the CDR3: TGTGCCAGCAGTGGGCCGGGACTAACGAACACCGGGGAGCTGTTTTTT. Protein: CASSGPGLTNTGELFF.

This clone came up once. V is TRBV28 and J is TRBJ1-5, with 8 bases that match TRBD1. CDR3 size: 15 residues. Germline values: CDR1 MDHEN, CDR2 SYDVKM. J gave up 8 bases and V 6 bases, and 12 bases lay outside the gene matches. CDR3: CASRPRTGSWEPQHF. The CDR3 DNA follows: TGTGCCAGCAGGCCTCGGACAGGGTCATGGGAGCCCCAGCATTTT.

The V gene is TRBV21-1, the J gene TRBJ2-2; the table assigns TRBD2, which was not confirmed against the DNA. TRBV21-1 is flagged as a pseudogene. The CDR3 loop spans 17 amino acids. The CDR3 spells CASALGSGSRGTGELFF. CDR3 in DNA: TGTGCCAGCGCCTTGGGGAGCGGGAGTCGTGGGACCGGGGAGCTGTTTTTT.

CDR3 in amino acids: CASSLSYEQYF. As DNA, the CDR3 is TGTGCCAGCAGCCTTTCCTACGAGCAGTACTTC. This chain links TRBV14 with TRBJ2-7, with D unclear. The CDR3 runs 11 residues. V lost 4 bases, J lost 1 base, and 2 bases lay in between. The germline V gene encodes CDR1 SGHDN and CDR2 FVKESK.

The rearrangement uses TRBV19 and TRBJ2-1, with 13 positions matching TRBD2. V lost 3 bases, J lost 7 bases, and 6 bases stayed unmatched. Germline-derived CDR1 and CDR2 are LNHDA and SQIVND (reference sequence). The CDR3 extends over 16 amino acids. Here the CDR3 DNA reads TGTGCCAGTAGTATTGGACTAGCGGGAGCGATGAATGAGCAGTTCTTC. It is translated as CASSIGLAGAMNEQFF.

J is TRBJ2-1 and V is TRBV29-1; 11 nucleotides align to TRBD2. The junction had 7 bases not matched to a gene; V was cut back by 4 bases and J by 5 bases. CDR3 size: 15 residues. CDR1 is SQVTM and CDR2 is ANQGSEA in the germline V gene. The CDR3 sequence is CSVAQLAGEDNEQFF. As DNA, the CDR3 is TGCAGCGTTGCACAACTAGCGGGAGAGGACAATGAGCAGTTCTTC.